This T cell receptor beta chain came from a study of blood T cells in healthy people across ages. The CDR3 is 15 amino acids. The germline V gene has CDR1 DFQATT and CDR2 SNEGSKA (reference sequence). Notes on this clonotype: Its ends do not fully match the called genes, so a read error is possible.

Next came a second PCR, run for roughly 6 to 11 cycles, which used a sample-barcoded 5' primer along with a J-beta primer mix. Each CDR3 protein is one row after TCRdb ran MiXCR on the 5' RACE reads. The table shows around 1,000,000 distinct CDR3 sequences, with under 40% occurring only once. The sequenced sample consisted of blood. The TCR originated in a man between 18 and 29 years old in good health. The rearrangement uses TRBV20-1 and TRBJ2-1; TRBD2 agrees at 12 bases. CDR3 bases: TGCAATGCTCTAGGACTAGCGGGAAAATACAATGAGCAGTTCTTC. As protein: CNALGLAGKYNEQFF.